This T cell receptor (beta chain) emerged from a study of CD8+CD57+ T cells in acquired aplastic anemia. Study-level results: CD8+ Simpson's diversity showed no significant patient-control difference. Researchers report that around 31 CD8+ CDR3 sequences appeared in both patients and controls.

CDR3 length: 15 residues. Per the germline V gene, CDR1 is WNHNN and CDR2 is SYGVQD (reference sequence). Trimming shortened V by 3 bases and J by 0 bases, and 10 bases separated the two germline ends. Genomic DNA served as template for TCR beta VDJ and CDR3 profiling. TCRdb called the reads again in MiXCR, with one record for every CDR3 protein. The data show hundreds of thousands of distinct CDR3 sequences, roughly 50% seen once. Remarks on this clonotype: Its antigen is undetermined.

The TCR sequence derives from a human donor with severe aplastic anemia or a healthy control (not recorded which). The V gene is TRBV10-1, the J gene TRBJ2-3; D is perhaps TRBD2 (5 bases). The material sequenced was sorted CD4+, CD8+, or CD8+CD57+ T cells (not recorded which) from PBMCs. Here the CDR3 reads CASSEEGRSTDTQYF. Written as DNA, the CDR3 is TGCGCCAGCAGTGAAGAGGGAAGAAGCACAGATACGCAGTATTTT.